A selection of T cell receptor beta chains follows, all from one sample in a study of breast tumors, draining lymph nodes, adjacent tissues. From the multiplex PCR reads, TCRdb called clonotypes with MiXCR, one entry per CDR3 protein. This sample has fewer than 200,000 distinct CDR3 sequences, with about 33% found just once. What was sequenced was axillary lymph node tissue. These receptors all come from a female donor with breast cancer. Some clones in this sample may be carry-over from other donors' samples. The CDR3 runs from the conserved cysteine through the conserved F or W. A D gene is named only where the DNA matches it firmly. Clone size, where shown, is once, few, many, or a class for clones that have expanded.

>TRBV2|.|TRBJ2-1|many
CASSDRWGYNEQFF
TGTGCCAGCAGTGATCGTTGGGGATACAATGAGCAGTTCTTC
>TRBV10-3|TRBD1|TRBJ1-6|many
CAISERGDRGDNSPLHF
TGTGCCATCAGTGAAAGGGGGGACAGGGGCGATAATTCACCCCTCCACTTT
>TRBV19|.|TRBJ1-2|many
CASSIFSPSNYGYTF
TGTGCCAGTAGTATCTTCTCTCCTTCGAACTATGGCTACACCTTC
>TRBV3-1|TRBD1|TRBJ1-2|many
CASSQGTGEYGYTF
TGTGCCAGCAGCCAAGGTACAGGGGAGTATGGCTACACCTTC
>TRBV5-1|TRBD1|TRBJ1-2|many
CASSLISGTGGNGYTF
TGCGCCAGCAGCTTAATATCCGGGACAGGGGGCAACGGCTACACCTTC
>TRBV12-3/TRBV12-4|TRBD1|TRBJ2-7|many
CASSWEQGFYEQYF
TGTGCCAGCAGTTGGGAACAGGGGTTCTACGAGCAGTACTTC
>TRBV19|TRBD2|TRBJ2-1|many
CASHYNQRVSGYNEQFF
TGTGCCAGTCACTACAACCAACGGGTTAGCGGGTACAATGAGCAGTTCTTC
>TRBV3-1|.|TRBJ1-2|.
CASSPRANYGYTF
TGTGCCAGCAGCCCGAGAGCTAACTATGGCTACACCTTC
>TRBV15|.|TRBJ2-1|many
CATSTSESNEQFF
TGTGCCACCAGCACCTCAGAAAGCAATGAGCAGTTCTTC
>TRBV2|.|TRBJ2-3|many
CASSVGRGGLDTQYF
TGTGCCAGCAGTGTGGGCCGGGGTGGTTTAGATACGCAGTATTTT
>TRBV7-9|.|TRBJ1-1|.
CASSTQGQAFF
TGTGCCAGCAGCACCCAGGGTCAAGCTTTCTTT
>TRBV20-1|.|TRBJ2-3|once
CSAQLAHDTQYF
TGCAGTGCCCAGCTAGCGCACGATACGCAGTATTTT
>TRBV19|TRBD1|TRBJ1-3|many
CASRQGASSGNTIYF
TGTGCCAGTCGCCAGGGGGCCAGCTCTGGAAACACCATATATTTT
>TRBV20-1|.|TRBJ2-3|medium-sized
CSARGFLQGIDTQYF
TGCAGTGCTAGAGGGTTTCTACAGGGAATAGATACGCAGTATTTT
>TRBV7-9|.|TRBJ2-2|many
CASSYDSFAPGELFF
TGTGCCAGCAGCTACGACAGTTTTGCCCCCGGGGAGCTGTTTTTT
>TRBV12-3/TRBV12-4|.|TRBJ1-4|many
CASRISSTTNEKLFF
TGTGCCAGCAGGATTTCGTCAACAACTAATGAAAAACTGTTTTTT
>TRBV6-5|TRBD1|TRBJ1-6|.
CASSTPDRGRGSPLHF
TGTGCCAGCAGTACCCCGGACAGGGGGCGCGGGTCACCCCTCCACTTT
>TRBV4-3|TRBD1|TRBJ1-5|.
CASSQDQGTGFNQPQHF
TGCGCCAGCAGCCAAGATCAGGGGACAGGATTCAATCAGCCCCAGCATTTT
>TRBV25-1|.|TRBJ1-2|many
CASSEPNGGGYTF
TGTGCCAGCAGTGAACCGAATGGGGGGGGCTACACCTTC
>TRBV20-1|TRBD1|TRBJ1-6|.
CSARDNRGRRSPLHF
TGCAGTGCTAGGGATAACAGGGGGCGACGCTCACCCCTCCACTTT
>TRBV12-5|TRBD2|TRBJ2-1|many
CASGYLLAGRNYNEQFF
TGTGCTAGTGGTTACCTTTTAGCGGGACGGAACTACAATGAGCAGTTCTTC
>TRBV6-6|.|TRBJ2-7|few
CASSLPTGPEVYEQYF
TGTGCCAGCAGTCTCCCAACGGGTCCGGAGGTCTACGAGCAGTACTTC
>TRBV27|.|TRBJ1-5|.
CASSLKGDNQPQHF
TGTGCCAGCAGTTTGAAGGGGGACAATCAGCCCCAGCATTTT
>TRBV5-1|.|TRBJ1-5|many
CASSFRGAEGQPQHF
TGCGCCAGCAGCTTCCGGGGGGCAGAAGGTCAGCCCCAGCATTTT
>TRBV10-3|.|TRBJ2-7|many
CAISDVAGTYEQYF
TGTGCCATCAGTGATGTGGCAGGGACCTACGAGCAGTACTTC
>TRBV24-1|.|TRBJ1-5|many
CATSDLGLPQHF
TGTGCCACCAGTGATTTGGGTTTGCCCCAGCATTTT
>TRBV7-3|TRBD1|TRBJ1-5|once
CASSLTGGILETQHF
TGTGCCAGCAGCTTGACAGGGGGGATACTAGAGACCCAGCATTTT
>TRBV28|.|TRBJ1-4|many
CASSQGLGEKLFF
TGTGCCAGCAGTCAGGGGTTGGGGGAAAAACTGTTTTTT
>TRBV5-1|.|TRBJ2-5|many
CASSLGGHLETQYF
TGCGCCAGCAGCTTAGGGGGGCATTTAGAGACCCAGTACTTC
>TRBV20-1|.|TRBJ2-6|.
CSARDRANVLTF
TGCAGTGCTAGGGATCGGGCCAACGTCCTGACTTTC
>TRBV18|.|TRBJ1-3|many
CASSPPQGTRNTIYF
TGTGCCAGCTCACCACCGCAGGGGACGAGGAACACCATATATTTT
>TRBV28|TRBD1|TRBJ1-2|many
CASSQGTGRTF
TGTGCCAGCAGCCAAGGGACAGGGAGAACCTTC